This T cell receptor (beta chain) appears in the sequencing data of a study of T cell responses to AZD1222 COVID-19 vaccine. General study findings and limits: A mostly white British donor set with more females was recruited, and clonal diversity was possibly underestimated. It was only after the peak T cell response that any repertoires were sampled.

Using immunoSEQ multiplex PCR, the repertoire was profiled, and TCRdb retains in-frame clones only, with some absent. The table lists about 97,000 clones, 84% of them singletons. Concerning this clone itself: Its matching antigen is unknown.

Sequenced material: peripheral blood, taken on day 0 of AZD1222 vaccination. The sequence derives from an adult in good health.

This chain's CDR3 is CASRGTWEGELFF. CDR3 coding DNA: TGTGCCAGCAGGGGGACATGGGAAGGGGAGCTGTTTTTT. The chain combines TRBV2 with TRBJ2-2, with a tentative D call TRBD1 (6 bases). The germline V and J ends were trimmed by 6 bases and 8 bases, with 13 bases remaining between them. From germline, CDR1 is SNHLY and CDR2 FYNNEI. This CDR3 has 13 residues.